Presented here are 18 T cell receptor beta chains from one specimen sequenced in a study of OX40 agonist ivuxolimab in advanced cancers. Only in-frame clones appear in the TCRdb table, and some are missing; sequencing was by immunoSEQ multiplex PCR. This sample yields approximately 100,000 clones, of which about nine tenths are seen a single time; 0.31% belongs to the top ten. Here the sequenced sample was CD4+ or CD8+ T cells sorted from blood, taken in a trial of the OX40 agonist ivuxolimab. These receptors were taken from an adult with an advanced solid tumor such as melanoma, head and neck, liver or kidney cancer.

The V gene is TRBV7-6, the J gene TRBJ2-5, with unresolved D. The CDR3 has 12 amino acids. CDR1 and CDR2 (germline): SGHVS, FNYEAQ. The V and J ends lost 1 base and 7 bases respectively, with 7 bases between them. The CDR3 here is CASSLVSGTQYF. The CDR3 DNA reads TGTGCCAGCAGCTTAGTCTCGGGGACCCAGTACTTC.

A single count supports this clone. V and J are TRBV10-1 and TRBJ2-3, with TRBD2 matching 8 bases. The CDR3 sequence is 14 residues long. The V gene end was trimmed by 10 bases and the J gene end by 6 bases; junction bases not matched to a gene: 12. The germline V gene has CDR1 WNHNN and CDR2 SYGVQD (reference sequence). The CDR3 protein is CATGSGGLTDTQYF. The CDR3 DNA is TGCGCCACGGGATCGGGAGGGCTGACTGATACGCAGTATTTT.

The chain uses TRBV7-2 and TRBJ2-7, with D uncertain. Trimming left V 2 bases short and J 6 bases short, with 5 bases between. CDR1 is SGHTA, CDR2 FQGNSA, per germline. The CDR3 consists of 11 residues. CDR3 in DNA: TGTGCCAGCAGCTTATACGTCGAGCAGTACTTC. Its translation: CASSLYVEQYF.

J is TRBJ2-7 and V is TRBV19, with D unclear. Trimming cost V 0 bases and J 3 bases, with 6 bases left between them. The CDR3 runs to 13 residues. From germline, CDR1 is LNHDA and CDR2 SQIVND (reference sequence). The CDR3 DNA follows: TGTGCCAGTAGTATAGAAACCGGCTACGAGCAGTACTTC. This gives the protein CASSIETGYEQYF.

The chain recombines TRBV7-2 with TRBJ2-7; D gene unclear. This CDR3 is built from 15 residues. The germline CDR1 and CDR2 sequences are SGHTA and FQGNSA. With 1 base removed from V and 1 base from J, the gap between germline ends came to 11 bases. CDR3 sequence (DNA): TGTGCCAGCAGCTTAGATGAGATCAAATCCTACGAGCAGTACTTC. It translates to CASSLDEIKSYEQYF.

The rearrangement links TRBV7-8 to TRBJ1-2, with 7 bases identical to TRBD1. Germline values: CDR1 SGHVS, CDR2 FQNEAQ. The CDR3 consists of 13 residues. The ends lost 2 bases at V and 13 bases at J; junction bases unmatched: 10. DNA for the CDR3: TGTGCCAGCAGCTTATTCCAGGAGGGGGCGGCCACCTTC. This sequence encodes CASSLFQEGAATF.

The genes are TRBV18 and TRBJ1-5, with D uncertain. V lost 4 bases, J lost 0 bases, and 13 bases lay in between. This CDR3 has 16 amino acids. The germline V gene encodes CDR1 KGHSH and CDR2 LQKENI. CDR3 amino acids: CASSLSSPNSNQPQHF. For the CDR3, the DNA is TGTGCCAGCTCACTTTCCAGCCCAAATAGCAATCAGCCCCAGCATTTT.

The rearrangement links TRBV29-1 to TRBJ2-7; 11 bases agree with TRBD2. Germline lookup yields CDR1 SQVTM and CDR2 ANQGSEA. V shed 8 bases, J shed 4 bases, and the junction held 4 bases outside the gene matches. The CDR3 is 12 amino acids. DNA of the CDR3: TGCAGCACATCTAGCGGGAGGTACGAGCAGTACTTC. As protein: CSTSSGRYEQYF.

The chain carries TRBV7-2 and TRBJ1-4; 7 bases match TRBD1. Per germline, CDR1 SGHTA and CDR2 FQGNSA. The CDR3 extends over 15 amino acids. V dropped 1 base and J dropped 8; count of bases not matched to a gene: 7. This CDR3 reads CASSLGQGRNEKLFF. The CDR3 DNA reads as TGTGCCAGCAGCTTAGGACAGGGCCGTAACGAAAAACTGTTTTTT.

The chain combines TRBV19 with TRBJ1-5; D is uncertain. CDR1 LNHDA and CDR2 SQIVND come from the germline V gene (reference sequence). The V end was cut by 6 bases, the J end by 5 bases, with 14 bases between. The CDR3 length is 14 residues. CDR3 loop: CASRPGLLHQPQHF. As DNA, the CDR3 is TGTGCCAGTAGGCCCGGACTTTTGCATCAGCCCCAGCATTTT.

The J gene is TRBJ1-2, the V gene TRBV5-6; tentatively, D is TRBD1 (5 bases). The CDR3 contains 11 residues. CDR1 is SGHDT and CDR2 is YYEEEE in the germline V gene. Trimming took off 9 bases at V and 4 bases at J, with 10 bases between the two ends. CDR3 in DNA: TGTGCCACCCGGGGCGGCTATGGCTACACCTTC. Translating it yields CATRGGYGYTF.

The chain uses TRBV7-6 and TRBJ1-3; no definite D call. This CDR3 region has 15 residues. Germline V gene data show CDR1 as SGHVS and CDR2 as FNYEAQ. Trimming left V 5 bases short and J 2 bases short, with 13 bases between. CDR3: CASSPQGNTGNTIYF. The CDR3, as DNA: TGTGCCAGCAGCCCCCAAGGGAATACTGGAAACACCATATATTTT. Looking up the rest from reference TRBV7-6 and TRBJ1-3 gives the full variable domain: GAGVSQSPRYKVTKRGQDVALRCDPISGHVSLYWYRQALGQGPEFLTYFNYEAQQDKSGLPNDRFSAERPEGSISTLTIQRTEQRDSAMYRCASSPQGNTGNTIYFGEGSWLTVV.

This clone showed up just once. The rearrangement links TRBV9 to TRBJ2-7; 10 nucleotides align to TRBD2. Trimming cost V 0 bases and J 6 bases; bases outside gene matches: 9. Germline assignment: CDR1 SGDLS and CDR2 YYNGEE. The CDR3 covers 16 residues. CDR3 residues: CASSVGLAGDGGEQYF. The CDR3 DNA reads TGTGCCAGCAGCGTAGGGCTAGCGGGAGATGGTGGCGAGCAGTACTTC.

The chain employs TRBV28 and TRBJ2-7; D uncertain. Between the trimmed V and J ends, which lost 4 bases and 3 bases, there was a span of 10 bases. The CDR3 spans 13 residues. Germline-derived CDR1 and CDR2 are MDHEN and SYDVKM. Here the CDR3 reads CASSSGQDYEQYF. The CDR3 DNA reads as TGTGCCAGCAGTTCCGGTCAGGACTACGAGCAGTACTTC.

The rearrangement uses TRBV7-9 and TRBJ1-2, with TRBD1 matching over 10 bases. The CDR3 contains 16 residues. Germline V gene sequence: CDR1 SEHNR, CDR2 FQNEAQ (reference sequence). Germline trimming cut 5 bases from V and 3 bases from J; bases unmatched to any gene: 9. CDR3 sequence reads: CASSRIKGQGDYGYTF. CDR3 coding DNA: TGTGCCAGCAGCCGTATAAAAGGACAGGGGGACTATGGCTACACCTTC.

The chain joins TRBV19 to TRBJ2-1, with 7 bases lining up with TRBD2. The germline V gene encodes CDR1 LNHDA and CDR2 SQIVND (reference sequence). V lost 0 bases and J lost 9; bases outside the gene matches: 5. The CDR3 has 14 amino acids. This chain's CDR3 is CASSIELAKTEQFF. CDR3 DNA sequence: TGTGCCAGTAGTATAGAACTAGCGAAAACTGAGCAGTTCTTC.

V gene TRBV7-6 combines with J gene TRBJ2-7, with TRBD2 matching over 8 bases. The V gene's germline CDR1 is SGHVS and CDR2 FNYEAQ. The CDR3 is made up of 15 amino acids. J lost 0 bases, V lost 5 bases, and 6 bases had no gene match. CDR3: CASSMSGGPSYEQYF. DNA of the CDR3: TGTGCCAGCAGCATGTCGGGAGGGCCCTCCTACGAGCAGTACTTC.

CDR3 in DNA: TGTGCTAGTGCCCTACAGGGAAGCTCCTACAATGAGCAGTTCTTC. Translating it yields CASALQGSSYNEQFF. The V gene is TRBV12-5, the J gene TRBJ2-1; perhaps TRBD1 as D (6 bases). This CDR3 is built from 15 residues. Germline assignment: CDR1 LGHNT and CDR2 FRNRAP. Trimming cost V 7 bases and J 0 bases, with 13 bases left between them.